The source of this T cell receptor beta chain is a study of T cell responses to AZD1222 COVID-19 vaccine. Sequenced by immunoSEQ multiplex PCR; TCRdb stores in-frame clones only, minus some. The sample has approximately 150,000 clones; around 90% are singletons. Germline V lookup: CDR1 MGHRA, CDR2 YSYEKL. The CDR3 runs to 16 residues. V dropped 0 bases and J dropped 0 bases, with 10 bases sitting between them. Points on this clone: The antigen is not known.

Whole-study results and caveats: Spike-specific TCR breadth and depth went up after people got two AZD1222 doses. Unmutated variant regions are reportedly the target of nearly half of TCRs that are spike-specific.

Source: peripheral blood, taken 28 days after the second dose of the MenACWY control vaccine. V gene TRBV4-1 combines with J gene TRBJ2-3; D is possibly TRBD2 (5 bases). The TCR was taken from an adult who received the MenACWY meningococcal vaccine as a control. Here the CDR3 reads CASSQDRRPSTDTQYF. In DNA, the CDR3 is TGCGCCAGCAGCCAAGATAGGAGGCCTAGCACAGATACGCAGTATTTT.